The 23 T cell receptor beta chains listed next were all sequenced from one sample in a study of blood T cell repertoires in COVID-19. TCRdb's copy holds only in-frame clones and misses some; the assay was immunoSEQ multiplex PCR. Of 200,000 to 250,000 clones in the sample, 75% to 90% were seen once. Sequencing input: peripheral blood. The receptors derive from a woman aged 70-85 years with COVID-19, enrolled during active disease.

The V and J genes are TRBV11-3 and TRBJ1-1; D gene unclear. V dropped 2 bases and J dropped 6 bases, with 10 bases sitting between them. Germline CDR1 and CDR2: SGHNT and YENEEA. The CDR3 totals 13 residues. The CDR3 nucleotides are TGTGCCAGCAGCTTAAATCGAGGGCCTGAAGCTTTCTTT. Protein sequence: CASSLNRGPEAFF.

The chain uses TRBV11-2 and TRBJ1-3; TRBD1 matches 7 bases. Germline values: CDR1 SGHAT, CDR2 FQNNGV. V shed 5 bases and J 4 bases; nucleotides not matched to a gene: 11. The CDR3 is 16 amino acids. CDR3 residues: CASSRELGGFGNTIYF. The CDR3 coding sequence is TGTGCCAGCAGCAGAGAGCTAGGGGGCTTCGGAAACACCATATATTTT.

This sequence joins TRBV6-5 and TRBJ2-1; D is perhaps TRBD1 (5 bases). The germline gives CDR1 MNHEY, CDR2 SVGAGI. The CDR3 runs 11 residues. The ends were cut back, 8 bases at V and 6 bases at J, with 8 bases in the middle. The DNA for the CDR3 is TGTGCCAGCGGGCAGGGCAATGAGCAGTTCTTC. This codes for CASGQGNEQFF.

J is TRBJ2-5 and V is TRBV5-1; TRBD2 agrees at 12 bases. The CDR3 runs 17 residues. Germline V gene sequence: CDR1 SGHRS, CDR2 YFSETQ. V lost 1 base and J lost 5; bases outside the gene matches: 9. For the CDR3, the DNA is TGCGCCAGCAGCTTGAGGGCTAGCGGGAGGGCCGAGGAGACCCAGTACTTC. Translating it yields CASSLRASGRAEETQYF.

This clone was detected only once. This chain uses TRBV30 with TRBJ1-1; D is possibly TRBD1 (5 bases). Trimming removed 3 bases from V and 1 base from J, with 9 bases in between. Germline CDR1 is GTSNPN and CDR2 is SVGIG (reference sequence). The CDR3 is 13 amino acids. The CDR3 DNA reads as TGTGCCTGGAGAGGCGGGGCGAACACTGAAGCTTTCTTT. Translated: CAWRGGANTEAFF. The entire variable domain, with the rest obtained from reference TRBV30 and TRBJ1-1, is as follows: SQTIHQWPATLVQPVGSPLSLECTVEGTSNPNLYWYRQAAGRGLQLLFYSVGIGQISSEVPQNLSASRPQDRQFILSSKKLLLSDSGFYLCAWRGGANTEAFFGQGTRLTVV.

The CDR3 DNA reads as TGTGCCAGCAGCTTAGATCCAGGACACCTAACCCCACGGAGCTATGGCTACACCTTC. Its translation is CASSLDPGHLTPRSYGYTF. The chain recombines TRBV7-2 with TRBJ1-2; D perhaps matches TRBD1 (5 bases). Looked up from germline, CDR1 is SGHTA and CDR2 is FQGNSA. V was cut by 1 base and J by 4 bases, with 25 bases left in between. The CDR3 runs 19 residues.

The chain links TRBV27 to TRBJ1-2, with D maybe TRBD1 (5 bases). The CDR3 covers 14 residues. V lost 5 bases, J lost 4 bases, and 14 bases lay in between. Looked up from germline, CDR1 is MNHEY and CDR2 is SMNVEV (reference sequence). In nucleotides, the CDR3 is TGTGCCAGCAGTGCCTTGGTGGGGGGCTATGGCTACACCTTC. Translating it yields CASSALVGGYGYTF.

This chain links TRBV19 with TRBJ1-5; TRBD1 matches at 7 bases. Looked up from germline, CDR1 is LNHDA and CDR2 is SQIVND (reference sequence). V was pared by 7 bases and J by 6 bases, with 12 bases of the junction left unmatched. This CDR3 is 15 amino acids long. CDR3 protein: CASTKVYQGGQPQHF. DNA of the CDR3: TGTGCCAGTACCAAAGTGTATCAGGGGGGTCAGCCCCAGCATTTT.

The rearrangement uses TRBV30 and TRBJ2-7, with TRBD2 matching 7 bases. The CDR3 is made up of 13 amino acids. V dropped 3 bases and J dropped 0; count of bases not matched to a gene: 2. CDR1 is GTSNPN and CDR2 is SVGIG in the germline V gene (reference sequence). CDR3 nucleotides: TGTGCCTGGAGAGAGCGGGGCTCCTACGAGCAGTACTTC. It is translated as CAWRERGSYEQYF.

The rearrangement uses TRBV5-3 and TRBJ2-7, with 10 bases matching TRBD2. TRBV5-3 is an ORF, and what it does is uncertain. J was trimmed by 0 bases and V by 0 bases; bases with no gene match: 3. The CDR3 is 16 residues long. CDR3 nucleotides: TGTGCCAGAAGCTTGGCTCCTAGCGGGAGCTCCTACGAGCAGTACTTC. It codes for CARSLAPSGSSYEQYF.

The gene calls are TRBV5-4 and TRBJ2-1, with D perhaps TRBD2 (5 bases). Between the trimmed V and J ends, which lost 3 bases and 8 bases, there was a span of 15 bases. Germline V lookup: CDR1 SGHNT, CDR2 YYREEE (reference sequence). The CDR3 consists of 14 residues. CDR3 region: CASSSGDRRHEQFF. The CDR3 DNA reads as TGTGCCAGCAGCTCCGGGGATCGGCGCCATGAGCAGTTCTTC.

This clone has a handful of counts. The chain recombines TRBV5-1 with TRBJ2-2; TRBD1 agrees at 9 bases. The V and J ends lost 6 bases and 7 bases, in that order; junction bases with no gene match: 10. The V gene's germline CDR1 is SGHRS and CDR2 YFSETQ. The CDR3 is 15 amino acids. The CDR3 region is CASMPGQGDHGELFF. The CDR3 DNA reads as TGCGCCAGCATGCCGGGACAGGGTGATCACGGGGAGCTGTTTTTT.

This clone has more than one count but fewer than ten. This chain joins TRBV19 and TRBJ2-1; 8 bases align to TRBD2. After removal of 2 bases from V and 2 bases from J, the junction contained 2 bases not matched to a gene. The CDR3 totals 15 residues. CDR1 and CDR2 (germline): LNHDA, SQIVND (reference sequence). CDR3 in DNA: TGTGCCAGTAGTATACAACTAGCGGCCTACAATGAGCAGTTCTTC. It codes for CASSIQLAAYNEQFF.

The rearrangement uses TRBV3-1 (or the pseudogene TRBV3-2) and TRBJ2-1; 12 nucleotides align to TRBD2. CDR1 is LGHDT and CDR2 is YNNKEL in the germline V gene (reference sequence). The CDR3 covers 17 residues. J gave up 6 bases and V 4 bases, and 10 bases lay outside the gene matches. CDR3 nucleotides: TGTGCCAGCAGCCCGAGCGCTAGCGGGAGGGCAACCAATGAGCAGTTCTTC. This translates into CASSPSASGRATNEQFF.

The V gene is TRBV4-3, the J gene TRBJ2-1, with TRBD2 identical over 9 bases. The V gene's germline CDR1 is LGHNA and CDR2 YSLEER. This CDR3 has 18 amino acids. Germline trimming cut 1 base from V and 1 base from J; bases unmatched to any gene: 8. CDR3 residues: CASSQVLAGPTSYNEQFF. In nucleotides, the CDR3 is TGCGCCAGCAGCCAAGTGCTAGCGGGACCGACTTCCTACAATGAGCAGTTCTTC.

The chain has TRBV7-2 and TRBJ2-2; possible D gene TRBD1, 5 bases. The CDR3 covers 16 residues. The germline V gene encodes CDR1 SGHTA and CDR2 FQGNSA. V was pared by 0 bases and J by 0 bases, with 8 bases between. The CDR3 DNA sequence: TGTGCCAGCAGCTTAGCGGGGCGGCCGAACACCGGGGAGCTGTTTTTT. It translates to CASSLAGRPNTGELFF.

This sequence joins TRBV25-1 and TRBJ1-4; D unclear. The V end lost 0 bases, the J end lost 4 bases, and 9 bases lay between the germline ends. The CDR3 covers 15 residues. Germline-derived CDR1 and CDR2 are MGHDK and SYGVNS. Here the CDR3 DNA reads TGTGCCAGCAGTGAATATACGGGTTATAATGAAAAACTGTTTTTT. This gives the protein CASSEYTGYNEKLFF.

The chain is built from TRBV24-1 and TRBJ2-1; perhaps TRBD2 as D (7 bases). This CDR3 is built from 14 residues. The V end lost 8 bases, the J end lost 8 bases, and 18 bases lay between the germline ends. Germline loops: CDR1 KGHDR, CDR2 SFDVKD. CDR3 nucleotide sequence: TGTGCCACCACCCAAGGGGGAGGGTTGGATGAGCAGTTCTTC. This sequence encodes CATTQGGGLDEQFF.

Here the CDR3 DNA reads TGTGCCAGCAGACCTTATGGACTAGCTTCGAATGAGCAGTTCTTC. Translation gives CASRPYGLASNEQFF. The chain uses TRBV6-5 and TRBJ2-1; TRBD2 matches 8 bases. From germline, CDR1 is MNHEY and CDR2 SVGAGI. The CDR3 length is 15 residues. With V trimmed by 6 bases and J by 7 bases, 11 bases remained unmatched.

The genes are TRBV2 and TRBJ1-1; D may be TRBD1 (6 bases). V lost 5 bases and J 3 bases, leaving 10 bases between the germline ends. This CDR3 comprises 13 residues. The germline V gene encodes CDR1 SNHLY and CDR2 FYNNEI. In nucleotides, the CDR3 is TGTGCCAGCAGTAGGGGGTACGACACTGAAGCTTTCTTT. This sequence encodes CASSRGYDTEAFF.

The chain carries TRBV19 and TRBJ1-1; TRBD1 matches at 10 bases. V lost 9 bases, J lost 1 base, and 8 bases stayed unmatched. This CDR3 comprises 15 residues. The germline gives CDR1 LNHDA, CDR2 SQIVND (reference sequence). In DNA, the CDR3 is TGTGCCAGCACTCGACAGGGGGCAGGGAACACTGAAGCTTTCTTT. This codes for CASTRQGAGNTEAFF.

V usage is TRBV28 and J usage is TRBJ1-2, with 7 bases fitting TRBD1. The CDR3 length is 13 residues. V was clipped by 6 bases and J by 6 bases; unmatched bases: 7. Germline V gives CDR1 MDHEN, CDR2 SYDVKM. CDR3 DNA: TGTGCCAGCAGGTACAGGGGAAGGGATGGCTACACCTTC. Translation: CASRYRGRDGYTF.

The rearrangement uses TRBV27 and TRBJ2-6; D may be TRBD1 (6 bases). CDR1 is MNHEY, CDR2 SMNVEV, per germline (reference sequence). This CDR3 is built from 17 residues. Trimming pared 1 base from V and 0 bases from J, leaving 10 bases between. The CDR3 region has the DNA TGTGCCAGCAGTTTATACCAGGGGAGCTCTGGGGCCAACGTCCTGACTTTC. It translates to CASSLYQGSSGANVLTF.